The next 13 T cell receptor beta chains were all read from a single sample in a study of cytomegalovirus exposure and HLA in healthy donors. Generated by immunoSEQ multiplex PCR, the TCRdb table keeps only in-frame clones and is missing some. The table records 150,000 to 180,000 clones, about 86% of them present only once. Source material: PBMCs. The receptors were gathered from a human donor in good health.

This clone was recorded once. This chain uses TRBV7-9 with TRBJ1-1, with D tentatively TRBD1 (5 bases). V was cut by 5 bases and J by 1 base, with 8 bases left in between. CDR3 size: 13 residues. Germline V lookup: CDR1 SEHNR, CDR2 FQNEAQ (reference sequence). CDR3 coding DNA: TGTGCCAGCAGCAGAACAGGGAACACTGAAGCTTTCTTT. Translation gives CASSRTGNTEAFF.

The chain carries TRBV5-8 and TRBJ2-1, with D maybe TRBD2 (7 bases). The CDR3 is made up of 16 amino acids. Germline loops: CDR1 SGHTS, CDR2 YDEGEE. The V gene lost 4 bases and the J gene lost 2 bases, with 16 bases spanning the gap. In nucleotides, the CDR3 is TGTGCCAGCAGCCGGGGGGCGGGAACAACCTACAATGAGCAGTTCTTC. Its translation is CASSRGAGTTYNEQFF.

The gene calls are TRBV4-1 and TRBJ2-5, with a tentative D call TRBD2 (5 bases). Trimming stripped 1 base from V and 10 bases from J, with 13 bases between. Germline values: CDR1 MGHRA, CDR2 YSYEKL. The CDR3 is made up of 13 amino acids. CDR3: CASSQVVGSNQYF. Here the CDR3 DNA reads TGCGCCAGCAGCCAAGTGGTAGGGAGTAACCAGTACTTC.

For the CDR3, the DNA is TGTGCCAGTCGGGGGGGCGGAACAGATACGCAGTATTTT. It yields the protein CASRGGGTDTQYF. The rearrangement uses TRBV6-5 and TRBJ2-3; 8 bases align to TRBD2. The germline V gene encodes CDR1 MNHEY and CDR2 SVGAGI. The CDR3 has 13 amino acids. With V trimmed by 9 bases and J by 3 bases, 5 bases remained unmatched.

In DNA, the CDR3 is TGCGCCAGCAGCTTGAAACTAGCGGGAACAAATGAGCAGTTCTTC. Translating gives CASSLKLAGTNEQFF. The J gene is TRBJ2-1, the V gene TRBV5-1, with TRBD2 matching 10 bases. The J segment lost 7 bases and the V segment lost 1 base, leaving 5 bases of the junction unmatched. In germline, CDR1 is SGHRS, CDR2 YFSETQ. The CDR3 runs 15 residues.

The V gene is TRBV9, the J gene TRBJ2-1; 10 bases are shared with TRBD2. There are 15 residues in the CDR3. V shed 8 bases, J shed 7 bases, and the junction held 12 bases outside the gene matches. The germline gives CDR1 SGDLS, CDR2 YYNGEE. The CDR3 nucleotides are TGTGCCAGTTCCACTAGCGGGAACCAGGGGAATGAGCAGTTCTTC. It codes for CASSTSGNQGNEQFF. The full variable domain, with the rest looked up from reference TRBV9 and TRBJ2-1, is DSGVTQTPKHLITATGQRVTLRCSPRSGDLSVYWYQQSLDQGLQFLIQYYNGEERAKGNILERFSAQQFPDLHSELNLSSLELGDSALYFCASSTSGNQGNEQFFGPGTRLTVL.

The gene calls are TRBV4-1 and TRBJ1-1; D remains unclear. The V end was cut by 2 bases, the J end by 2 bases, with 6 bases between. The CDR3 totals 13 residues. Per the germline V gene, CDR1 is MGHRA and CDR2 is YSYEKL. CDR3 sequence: CASSQWANTEAFF. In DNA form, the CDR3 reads TGCGCCAGCAGCCAATGGGCTAACACTGAAGCTTTCTTT.

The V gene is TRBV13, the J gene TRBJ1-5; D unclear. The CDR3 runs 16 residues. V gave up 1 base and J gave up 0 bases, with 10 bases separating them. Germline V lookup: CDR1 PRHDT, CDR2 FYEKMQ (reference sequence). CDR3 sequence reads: CASSLARSNSNQPQHF. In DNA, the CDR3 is TGTGCCAGCAGCTTAGCTAGGAGTAATAGCAATCAGCCCCAGCATTTT.

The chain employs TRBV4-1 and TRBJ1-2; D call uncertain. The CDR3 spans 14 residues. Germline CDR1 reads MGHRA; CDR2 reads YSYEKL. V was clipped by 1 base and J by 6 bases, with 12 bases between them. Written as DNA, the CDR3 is TGCGCCAGCAGCCAAGGTCTCGGACTCGATGGCTACACCTTC. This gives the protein CASSQGLGLDGYTF.

This chain's CDR3 is CASSSRTGRGWYQPQHF. CDR3 coding DNA: TGTGCCAGCAGTTCACGAACAGGTAGGGGTTGGTATCAGCCCCAGCATTTT. This chain joins TRBV27 and TRBJ1-5, with D tentatively TRBD1 (5 bases). CDR1 MNHEY and CDR2 SMNVEV come from the germline V gene (reference sequence). The CDR3 extends over 17 amino acids. V was pared by 4 bases and J by 5 bases, with 21 bases between.

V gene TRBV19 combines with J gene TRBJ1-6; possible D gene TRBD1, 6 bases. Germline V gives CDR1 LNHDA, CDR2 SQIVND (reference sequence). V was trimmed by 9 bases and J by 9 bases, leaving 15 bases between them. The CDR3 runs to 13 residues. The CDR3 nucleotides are TGTGCCAGCGGGGCAGGGGCCAGTTCACCCCTCCACTTT. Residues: CASGAGASSPLHF.

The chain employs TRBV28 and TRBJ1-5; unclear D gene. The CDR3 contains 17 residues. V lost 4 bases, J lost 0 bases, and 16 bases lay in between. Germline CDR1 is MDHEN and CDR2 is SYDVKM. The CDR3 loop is CASSSRVGRNSNQPQHF. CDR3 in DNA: TGTGCCAGCAGTTCCCGGGTGGGTCGAAATAGCAATCAGCCCCAGCATTTT.

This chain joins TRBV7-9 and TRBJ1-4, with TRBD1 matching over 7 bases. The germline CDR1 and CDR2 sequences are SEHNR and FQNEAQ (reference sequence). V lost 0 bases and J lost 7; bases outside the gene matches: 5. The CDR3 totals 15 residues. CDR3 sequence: CASSLAPTGSEKLFF. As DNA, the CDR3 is TGTGCCAGCAGCTTAGCCCCGACAGGGTCTGAAAAACTGTTTTTT.